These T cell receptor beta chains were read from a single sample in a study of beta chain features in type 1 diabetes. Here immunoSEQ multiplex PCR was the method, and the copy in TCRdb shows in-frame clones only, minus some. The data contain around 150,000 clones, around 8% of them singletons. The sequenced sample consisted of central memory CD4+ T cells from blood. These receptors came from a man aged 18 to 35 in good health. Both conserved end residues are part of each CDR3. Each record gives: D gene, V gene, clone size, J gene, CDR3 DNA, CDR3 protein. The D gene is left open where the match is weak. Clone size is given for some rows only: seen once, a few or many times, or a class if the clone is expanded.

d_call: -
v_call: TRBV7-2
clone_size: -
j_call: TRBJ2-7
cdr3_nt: TGTGCCAGCAGCTCATTTCAGGGCGAGCAGTACTTC
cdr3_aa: CASSSFQGEQYF

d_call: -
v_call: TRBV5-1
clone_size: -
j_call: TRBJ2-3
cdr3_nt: TGCGCCAGCAGCCTGGCCGATGGGAGGATCGATACGCAGTATTTT
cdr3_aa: CASSLADGRIDTQYF

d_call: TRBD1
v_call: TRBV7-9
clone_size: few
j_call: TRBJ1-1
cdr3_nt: TGTGCCAGCAGTCCAGGGGGACACATGAACACTGAAGCTTTCTTT
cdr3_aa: CASSPGGHMNTEAFF

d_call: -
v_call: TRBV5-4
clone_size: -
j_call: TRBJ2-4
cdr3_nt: TGTGCCAGCAGCCTCTACTCGGGCGGGAACATTCAGTACTTC
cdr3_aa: CASSLYSGGNIQYF

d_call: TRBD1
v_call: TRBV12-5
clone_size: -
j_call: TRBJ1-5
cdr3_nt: TGTGCTAGTGGTGCGGGACAGGGCCGCAATCAGCCCCAGCATTTT
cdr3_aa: CASGAGQGRNQPQHF

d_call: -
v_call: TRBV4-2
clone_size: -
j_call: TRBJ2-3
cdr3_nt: TGTGCCAGCAGCCAAGATCTTGTGACTCCCCACGGCGCAGATACGCAGTATTTT
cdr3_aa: CASSQDLVTPHGADTQYF

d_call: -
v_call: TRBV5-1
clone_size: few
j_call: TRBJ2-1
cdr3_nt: TGCGCCAGCAGCCTCGGAGATTCTCGCTCGGTCAGTGAGCAGTTCTTC
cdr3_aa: CASSLGDSRSVSEQFF

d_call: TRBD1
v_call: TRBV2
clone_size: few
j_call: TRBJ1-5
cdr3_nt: TGTGCCAGCAGTCGGATGACAGGGAATCAGCCCCAGCATTTT
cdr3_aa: CASSRMTGNQPQHF

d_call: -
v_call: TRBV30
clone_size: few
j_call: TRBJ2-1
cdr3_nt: TGTGCCTGGAGTGTTAGAGGGGGGGCCTACAATGAGCAGTTCTTC
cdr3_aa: CAWSVRGGAYNEQFF

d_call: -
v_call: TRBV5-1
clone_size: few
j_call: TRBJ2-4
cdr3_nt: TGCGCCAGCAGCTTGGCATGGCAGGGGGCCAAAAACATTCAGTACTTC
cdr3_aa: CASSLAWQGAKNIQYF

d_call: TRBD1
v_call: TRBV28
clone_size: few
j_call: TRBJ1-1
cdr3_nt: TGTGCCAGCAGTTTAGTAGCCCTACAGGGGACGAACACTGAAGCTTTCTTT
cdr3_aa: CASSLVALQGTNTEAFF

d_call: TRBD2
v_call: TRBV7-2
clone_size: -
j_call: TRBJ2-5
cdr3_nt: TGTGCCAGCAGCCCTAGAGTCCTAGCGGGACAAGAGACCCAGTACTTC
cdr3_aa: CASSPRVLAGQETQYF

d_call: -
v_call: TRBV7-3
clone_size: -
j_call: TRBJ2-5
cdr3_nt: TGTGCCAGCAGCCCCACGGGGGGAGGGGGTTTCGGAGAGACCCAGTACTTC
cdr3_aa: CASSPTGGGGFGETQYF

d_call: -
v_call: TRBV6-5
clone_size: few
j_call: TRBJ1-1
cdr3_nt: TGTGCCAGCAGTTATGGATCCGGGTCCACTGAAGCTTTCTTT
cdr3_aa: CASSYGSGSTEAFF

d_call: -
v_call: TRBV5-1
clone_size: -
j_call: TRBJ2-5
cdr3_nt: TGCGCCAGCAGCTTGGATAAGAGAGGAGAGACCCAGTACTTC
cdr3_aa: CASSLDKRGETQYF

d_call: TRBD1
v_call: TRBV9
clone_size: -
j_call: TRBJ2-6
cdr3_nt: TGTGCCAGCAGCGCCGATCGGGGGGACAGGGAGAGCTCTGGGGCCAACGTCCTGACTTTC
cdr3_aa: CASSADRGDRESSGANVLTF

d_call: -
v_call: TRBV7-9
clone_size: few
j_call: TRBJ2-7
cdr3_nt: TGTGCCAGCAGCTTACGGACAGATACCTACGAGCAGTACTTC
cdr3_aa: CASSLRTDTYEQYF

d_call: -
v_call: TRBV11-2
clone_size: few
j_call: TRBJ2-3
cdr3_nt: TGTGCCAGCAGCTTATTCGGCCAGGCAGATACGCAGTATTTT
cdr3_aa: CASSLFGQADTQYF

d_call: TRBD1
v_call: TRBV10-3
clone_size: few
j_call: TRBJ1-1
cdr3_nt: TGTGCCATCAGGTCCGGGACAGGGGAGACTGAAGCTTTCTTT
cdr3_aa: CAIRSGTGETEAFF

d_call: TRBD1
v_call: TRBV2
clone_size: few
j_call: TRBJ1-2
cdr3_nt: TGTGCCAGCCGGGCCTGGGGACAGGGGGATGGCTACACCTTC
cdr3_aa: CASRAWGQGDGYTF

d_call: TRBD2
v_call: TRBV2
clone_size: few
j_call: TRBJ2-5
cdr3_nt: TGTGCCAGCAGGAGGAGGGGACTAGCGGGGGGCCAAGAGACCCAGTACTTC
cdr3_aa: CASRRRGLAGGQETQYF

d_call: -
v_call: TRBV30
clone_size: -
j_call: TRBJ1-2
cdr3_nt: TGTGCCTGGAGTGTAAATGGCATAAACTATGGCTACACCTTC
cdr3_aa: CAWSVNGINYGYTF

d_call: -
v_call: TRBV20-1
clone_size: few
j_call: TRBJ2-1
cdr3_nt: TGCAGTGCAACAGACAATGAGCAGTTCTTC
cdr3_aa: CSATDNEQFF

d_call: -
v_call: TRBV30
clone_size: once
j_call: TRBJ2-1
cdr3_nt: TGTGCCTGGAGTGGTGTTCTGGCTGAGCAGTTCTTC
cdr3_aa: CAWSGVLAEQFF

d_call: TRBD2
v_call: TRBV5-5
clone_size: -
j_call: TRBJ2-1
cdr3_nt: TGTGCCAGCAGACAGGGACTAGCGGGAGATTCGGGGTTCTTC
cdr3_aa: CASRQGLAGDSGFF

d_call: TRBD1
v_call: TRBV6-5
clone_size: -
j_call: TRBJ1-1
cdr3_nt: TGTGCCAGCAGCCCTAGTAGGACAGGGGGCGGGAGAGCTTTCTTT
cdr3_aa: CASSPSRTGGGRAFF

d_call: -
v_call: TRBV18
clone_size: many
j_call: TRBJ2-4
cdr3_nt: TGTGCCAGCTCACCAGAGAGGGAACTCATTCAGTACTTC
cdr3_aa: CASSPERELIQYF

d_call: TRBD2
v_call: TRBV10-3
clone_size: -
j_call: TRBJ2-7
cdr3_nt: TGTGCCATCGGGTCAGGACTAGCGTTTTCCTCCGAGCAGTACTTC
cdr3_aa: CAIGSGLAFSSEQYF

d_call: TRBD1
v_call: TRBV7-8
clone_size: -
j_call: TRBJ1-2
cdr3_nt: TGTGCCAGCAGCTCGGGGACAGTCCCCCTATGGAGCTACACCTTC
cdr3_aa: CASSSGTVPLWSYTF

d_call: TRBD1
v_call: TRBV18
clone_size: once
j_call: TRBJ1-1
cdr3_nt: TGTGCCAGCTCAACCCCGGACAGGGCTAAAGCTTTCTTT
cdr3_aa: CASSTPDRAKAFF

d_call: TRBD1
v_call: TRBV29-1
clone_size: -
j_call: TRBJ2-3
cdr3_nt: TGCAGCCCCCGCCCTGACATACAGGGGGCGCCGGATACGCAGTATTTT
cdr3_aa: CSPRPDIQGAPDTQYF

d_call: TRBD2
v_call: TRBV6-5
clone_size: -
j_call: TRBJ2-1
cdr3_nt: TGTGCCAGCAGTTACTCGATGGTAGCGGGAGGCCTTGAGCAGTTCTTC
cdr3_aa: CASSYSMVAGGLEQFF

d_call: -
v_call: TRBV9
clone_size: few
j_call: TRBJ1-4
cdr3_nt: TGTGCCAGCAGCGTAGCCCAGACAAATGGAAAACTGTTTTTT
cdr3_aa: CASSVAQTNGKLFF

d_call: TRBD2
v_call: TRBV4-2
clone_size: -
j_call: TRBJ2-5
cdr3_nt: TGTGCCAGCAGCCAAGGGACTAGCGGGGGGGCTGTCGAGACCCAGTACTTC
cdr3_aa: CASSQGTSGGAVETQYF

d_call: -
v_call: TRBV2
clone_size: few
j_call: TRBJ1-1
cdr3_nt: TGTGCCAGCACCAACTCCGGGGTAATCACTGAAGCTTTCTTT
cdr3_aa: CASTNSGVITEAFF

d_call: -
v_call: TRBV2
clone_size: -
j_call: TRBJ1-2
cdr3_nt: TGTGCCAGCAGTGAAGCGGATCTTCAACATAGCCATGGCTACACCTTC
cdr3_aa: CASSEADLQHSHGYTF

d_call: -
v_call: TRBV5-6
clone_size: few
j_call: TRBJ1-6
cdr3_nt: TGTGCCAGCAGCTTGGCCGCTCCCCGGAATTCACCCCTCCACTTT
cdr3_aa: CASSLAAPRNSPLHF

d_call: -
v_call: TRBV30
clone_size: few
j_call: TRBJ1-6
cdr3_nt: TGTGCCTGGAGTGTAGAGGGAGTGGGATATAATTCACCCCTCCACTTT
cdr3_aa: CAWSVEGVGYNSPLHF

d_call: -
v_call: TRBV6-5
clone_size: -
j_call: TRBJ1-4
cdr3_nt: TGTGCCAGCGCGGCAACTAATGAAAAACTGTTTTTT
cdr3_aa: CASAATNEKLFF

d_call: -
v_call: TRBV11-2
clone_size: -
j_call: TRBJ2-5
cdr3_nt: TGTGCCAGCAGCACACCTGTGGGGGGAGAGACCCAGTACTTC
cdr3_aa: CASSTPVGGETQYF

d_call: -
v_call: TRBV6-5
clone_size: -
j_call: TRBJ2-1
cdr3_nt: TGTGCCAGCAGCCCCCCGGGGGGCCCGACTTATGAGCAGTTCTTC
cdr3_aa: CASSPPGGPTYEQFF

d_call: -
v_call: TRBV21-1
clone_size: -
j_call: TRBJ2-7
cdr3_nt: TGTGCCAGCAGCAAAAAGTTGAAAGACAGGGAGAGATACGAGCAGTACTTC
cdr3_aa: CASSKKLKDRERYEQYF

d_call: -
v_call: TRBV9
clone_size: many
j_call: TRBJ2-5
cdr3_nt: TGTGCCAGCAGCGTGTCCGGAGGCGGAGGGGAGACCCAGTACTTC
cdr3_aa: CASSVSGGGGETQYF

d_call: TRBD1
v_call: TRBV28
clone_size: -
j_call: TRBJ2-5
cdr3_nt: TGTGCCAGCAGTTTCTCCGGGACAGGGTACCAAGAGACCCAGTACTTC
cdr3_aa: CASSFSGTGYQETQYF

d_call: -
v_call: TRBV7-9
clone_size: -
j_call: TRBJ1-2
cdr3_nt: TGTGCCAGCAGCTTTGGCGGCCTTGACTATGGCTACACCTTC
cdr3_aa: CASSFGGLDYGYTF

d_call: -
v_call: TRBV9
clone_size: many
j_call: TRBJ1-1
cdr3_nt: TGTGCCAGCAGCACAACCGGACTTCACACTGAAGCTTTCTTT
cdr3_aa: CASSTTGLHTEAFF

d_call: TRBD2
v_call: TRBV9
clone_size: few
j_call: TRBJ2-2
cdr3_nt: TGTGCCAGCAGCGTAGACTCCATTTGGACTAGCACTAAGAACACCGGGGAGCTGTTTTTT
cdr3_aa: CASSVDSIWTSTKNTGELFF

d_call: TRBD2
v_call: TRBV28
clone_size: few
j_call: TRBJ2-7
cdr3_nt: TGTGCCAGCAGTTTATCTTCGGGAGGAACGGTATGGGAGCAGTACTTC
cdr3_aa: CASSLSSGGTVWEQYF

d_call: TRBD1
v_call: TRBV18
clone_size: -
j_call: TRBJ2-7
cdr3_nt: TGTGCCAGCTCACCACTGGGACAGGGTACCTACGAGCAGTACTTC
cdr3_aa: CASSPLGQGTYEQYF

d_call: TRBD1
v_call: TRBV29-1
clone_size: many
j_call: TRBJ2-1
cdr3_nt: TGCAGCGTGAAGGGACAGACGTACAATGAGCAGTTCTTC
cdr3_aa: CSVKGQTYNEQFF

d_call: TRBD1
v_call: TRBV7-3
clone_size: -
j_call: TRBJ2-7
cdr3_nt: TGTGCCAGCAGCTCAGGTACAGGGGTCTACGAGCAGTACTTC
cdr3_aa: CASSSGTGVYEQYF